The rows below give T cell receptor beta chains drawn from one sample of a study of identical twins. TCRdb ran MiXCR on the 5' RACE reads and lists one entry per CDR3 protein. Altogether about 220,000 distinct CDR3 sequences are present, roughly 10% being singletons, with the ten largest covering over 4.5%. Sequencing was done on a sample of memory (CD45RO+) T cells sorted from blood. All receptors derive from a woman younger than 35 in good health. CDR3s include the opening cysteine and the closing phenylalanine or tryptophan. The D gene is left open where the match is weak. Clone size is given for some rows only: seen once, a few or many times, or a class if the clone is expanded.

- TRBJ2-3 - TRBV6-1 CASSVQNTQYF TGTGCCAGCAGCGTTCAAAATACGCAGTATTTT
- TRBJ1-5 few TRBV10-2 CANTGAFRPQHF TGCGCCAACACGGGGGCTTTTCGGCCCCAGCATTTT
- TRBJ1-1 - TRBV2 CASGIMAGMAFF TGTGCCAGCGGAATCATGGCAGGGATGGCTTTCTTT
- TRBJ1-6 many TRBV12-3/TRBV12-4 CASSSPAGGGWSPLHF TGTGCCAGCAGTTCCCCGGCGGGTGGAGGGTGGTCACCCCTCCACTTT
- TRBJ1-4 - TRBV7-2 CASSLGSIAGGHREKLFF TGTGCCAGCAGCTTAGGCTCCATCGCGGGGGGGCATCGGGAAAAACTGTTTTTT
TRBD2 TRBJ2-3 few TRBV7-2 CASKPSGGATDTQYF TGTGCCAGCAAACCTAGCGGGGGGGCAACAGATACGCAGTATTTT
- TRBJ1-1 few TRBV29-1 CSVLRQLLNTEAFF TGCAGCGTCCTCCGACAGCTCTTGAACACTGAAGCTTTCTTT
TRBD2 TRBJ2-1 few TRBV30 CAWSGLAGRYEQFF TGTGCCTGGAGTGGGCTAGCGGGGCGGTATGAGCAGTTCTTC
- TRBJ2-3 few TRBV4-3 CASSLQKTDTQYF TGCGCCAGCAGCCTGCAGAAGACGGATACGCAGTATTTT
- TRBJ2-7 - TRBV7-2 CASSLNQEDEQYF TGTGCCAGCAGCTTAAATCAGGAGGACGAGCAGTACTTC